These T cell receptor beta chains were read from a single sample in a study of chemoradiotherapy in HPV16-positive cancers. Repertoires were generated with immunoSEQ multiplex PCR, while TCRdb's copy carries only in-frame clones and drops some. This table has about 7,400 clones, 74% appearing once. Here the sequenced sample was tumor tissue, taken from a patient who underwent chemoradiotherapy. These TCRs come from a human donor with HPV-associated anogenital cancer. Each CDR3 is given with its conserved first and last residue. A D gene is named only where the DNA matches it firmly. Where a row states a size, it is once, few, many or the class of an expanded clone; other rows omit it.

size,V,D,J,DNA,CDR3
NA,TRBV30,NA,TRBJ2-1,TGTGCCTGGAGTACGTGGCAAGCTGAGCAGTTCTTC,CAWSTWQAEQFF
NA,TRBV14,TRBD1,TRBJ1-1,TGTGCCAGCAGCCCCAGACAGGGGCACACTGAAGCTTTCTTT,CASSPRQGHTEAFF
NA,TRBV11-2,NA,TRBJ1-1,TGTGCCAGCAGCTGGCCCAGGGGCGCGGGCACTGAAGCTTTCTTT,CASSWPRGAGTEAFF
NA,TRBV5-1,NA,TRBJ2-1,TGCGCCAGCAGCTCCTTGCCCGGGTACCATGAGCAGTTCTTC,CASSSLPGYHEQFF
NA,TRBV10-3,NA,TRBJ2-4,TGTGCCATCAGTAGTGACAGAGCCAAAAACATTCAGTACTTC,CAISSDRAKNIQYF
NA,TRBV7-9,TRBD1,TRBJ1-2,TGTGCCAGCAGCACCTGGACAGGGAACTATGGCTACACCTTC,CASSTWTGNYGYTF
NA,TRBV27,NA,TRBJ2-4,TGTGCCAGCAGTCTTAGGGGCAATCTCCCCAAAAACATTCAGTACTTC,CASSLRGNLPKNIQYF
NA,TRBV2,NA,TRBJ1-1,TGTGCCAGCATAATTCGGCAGCTCAACACTGAAGCTTTCTTT,CASIIRQLNTEAFF
NA,TRBV19,NA,TRBJ2-7,TGTGCCAGTAGTATTAAGGTGTCAGGCTGCTTCCACGAGCAGTACTTC,CASSIKVSGCFHEQYF
NA,TRBV7-6,TRBD1,TRBJ2-7,TGTGCCAGCAGCTTAGGGGGGACAGTGAGCTACGAGCAGTACTTC,CASSLGGTVSYEQYF
NA,TRBV10-3,TRBD2,TRBJ2-3,TGTGCCATCAGTGGGGGAGCGGGGCGCAGCACAGATACGCAGTATTTT,CAISGGAGRSTDTQYF
NA,TRBV11-1,NA,TRBJ2-3,TGTGCCAGCAGCTTTGGGGGGGCCGGAGATACGCAGTATTTT,CASSFGGAGDTQYF
NA,TRBV18,NA,TRBJ1-5,TGTGCCAGCTCACCATACACACCAGGGGCGTTCGATCAGCCCCAGCATTTT,CASSPYTPGAFDQPQHF
NA,TRBV5-4,TRBD2,TRBJ2-3,TGTGCCAGCAGCTCCCGACTAGCGGGGGAGCTAGATACGCAGTATTTT,CASSSRLAGELDTQYF
once,TRBV4-2,TRBD2,TRBJ2-3,TGTGCCAGCAGCGCGGAGGGACTCGGGGGGGATACGCAGTATTTT,CASSAEGLGGDTQYF
once,TRBV4-1,TRBD2,TRBJ2-5,TGCGCCAGCAGCCGGGGTGGGGGGGTCATCGAGAAGGAGACCCAGTACTTC,CASSRGGGVIEKETQYF
once,TRBV19,TRBD1,TRBJ1-5,TGTGCCATCGGGACCCAGGGGGCTAAGGGACAGCCCCAGCATTTT,CAIGTQGAKGQPQHF
NA,TRBV5-4,NA,TRBJ1-2,TGTGCCAGCAGCTTGCAGGGGTCCGCTAACTATGGCTACACCTTC,CASSLQGSANYGYTF
NA,TRBV5-4,NA,TRBJ2-7,TGTGCCAGCAGCTTAATTTGGGGCTACGAGCAGTACTTC,CASSLIWGYEQYF
NA,TRBV10-3,TRBD1,TRBJ1-2,TGTGCCATCAGACACTGGGGACAGGCCCTAGGGGGCTACACCTTC,CAIRHWGQALGGYTF
NA,TRBV5-4,NA,TRBJ2-1,TGTGCCAGCAGCTCCCCACGCCGCTCGGTGGGCGGGACCTACAATGAGCAGTTCTTC,CASSSPRRSVGGTYNEQFF
NA,TRBV28,TRBD2,TRBJ2-7,TGTGCCAGCAGCCCCCTTGGGGTAGCGGGGAGCTACGAGCAGTACTTC,CASSPLGVAGSYEQYF
NA,TRBV7-8,TRBD1,TRBJ1-1,TGTGCCAGCAGCCGGACAGGGTTGAGCGCTACTGAAGCTTTCTTT,CASSRTGLSATEAFF
NA,TRBV5-1,NA,TRBJ2-6,TGCGCCAGCAGCCCGCCGGGACGGTCCTCTGGGGCCAACGTCCTGACTTTC,CASSPPGRSSGANVLTF
NA,TRBV5-4,NA,TRBJ1-3,TGTGCCAGCAAGAGGGGGGGCGGAAACACCATATATTTT,CASKRGGGNTIYF
once,TRBV6-1,NA,TRBJ1-4,TGTGCCAGCAGTGTTTTGGCGGGTGGCACTAATGAAAAACTGTTTTTT,CASSVLAGGTNEKLFF
few,TRBV10-3,TRBD1,TRBJ1-2,TGTGCCATCAGTGAGACAGGGGGGAATGTTGGCTACACCTTC,CAISETGGNVGYTF
NA,TRBV2,NA,TRBJ1-1,TGTGCCAGCAACCTTGACAGTAACACTGAAGCTTTCTTT,CASNLDSNTEAFF
NA,TRBV18,NA,TRBJ2-2,TGTGCCAGCTCACTGGTCTGGACCGGGGAGCTGTTTTTT,CASSLVWTGELFF
NA,TRBV19,TRBD1,TRBJ1-6,TGTGCCAGTAGTATCGGGAGACAGGGCGGTAATTCACCCCTCCACTTT,CASSIGRQGGNSPLHF
NA,TRBV5-4,NA,TRBJ1-2,TGTGCCAGCACCCTCGGCAGTGTCAGCAGTTATGGCTACACCTTC,CASTLGSVSSYGYTF
NA,TRBV18,NA,TRBJ1-4,TGTGCCAGCTCACCGGGGAGCAGGGAAAAACTGTTTTTT,CASSPGSREKLFF
NA,TRBV19,NA,TRBJ2-2,TGTGCCAGTAGTATGTTGGGGGGAACGGACACCGGGGAGCTGTTTTTT,CASSMLGGTDTGELFF
NA,TRBV6-5,NA,TRBJ1-1,TGTGCCAGCAGTTACGGGCGGAGGAACACTGAAGCTTTCTTT,CASSYGRRNTEAFF
NA,TRBV9,NA,TRBJ2-2,TGTGCCAGCAGCGTGGGGGTGGGGACCGGGGAGCTGTTTTTT,CASSVGVGTGELFF
NA,TRBV7-2,NA,TRBJ2-2,TGTGCCAGCAGCTTTCAGGGGGGGACCGGGGAGCTGTTTTTT,CASSFQGGTGELFF
NA,TRBV5-3,NA,TRBJ2-1,TGTGCCAGGTATTGGGGGTCCCTCTACAATGAGCAGTTCTTC,CARYWGSLYNEQFF
NA,TRBV10-1,TRBD1,TRBJ1-1,TGCGCCAGCAGTCAACTGACAGGGGGGAACACTGAAGCTTTCTTT,CASSQLTGGNTEAFF
few,TRBV7-8,NA,TRBJ1-6,TGTGCCAGCAGCTTGAATTCACCCCTCCACTTT,CASSLNSPLHF
NA,TRBV5-4,NA,TRBJ2-5,TGTGCCGACGGGCAGCCCCAAGAGACCCAGTACTTC,CADGQPQETQYF
few,TRBV19,NA,TRBJ2-7,TGTGCCAGTAGTCTGGGGGTCGTCACGGACTACGAGCAGTACTTC,CASSLGVVTDYEQYF
NA,TRBV7-9,NA,TRBJ2-5,TGTGCCAGCAGCTTAACACAAGTAAAAGAGACCCAGTACTTC,CASSLTQVKETQYF
NA,TRBV11-2,NA,TRBJ1-1,TGTGCCAGCAGCCCGTGGGACACTGAAGCTTTCTTT,CASSPWDTEAFF